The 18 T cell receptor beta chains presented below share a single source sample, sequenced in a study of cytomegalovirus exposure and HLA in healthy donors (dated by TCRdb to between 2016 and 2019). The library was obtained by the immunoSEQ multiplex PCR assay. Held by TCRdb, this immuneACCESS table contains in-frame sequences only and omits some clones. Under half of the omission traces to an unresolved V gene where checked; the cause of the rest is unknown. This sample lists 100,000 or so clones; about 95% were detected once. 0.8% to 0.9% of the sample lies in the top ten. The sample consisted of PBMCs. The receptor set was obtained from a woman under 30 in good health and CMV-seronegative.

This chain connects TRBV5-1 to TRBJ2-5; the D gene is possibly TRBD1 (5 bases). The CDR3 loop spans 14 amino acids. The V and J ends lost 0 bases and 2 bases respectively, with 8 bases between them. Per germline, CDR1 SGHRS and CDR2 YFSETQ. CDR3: CASSLGGSQETQYF. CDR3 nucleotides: TGCGCCAGCAGCTTGGGGGGCAGTCAAGAGACCCAGTACTTC.

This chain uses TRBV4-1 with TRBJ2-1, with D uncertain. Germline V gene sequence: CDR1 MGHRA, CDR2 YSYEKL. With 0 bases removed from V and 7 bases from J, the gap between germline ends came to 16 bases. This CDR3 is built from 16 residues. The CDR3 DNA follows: TGCGCCAGCAGCCAAGACCTCATGCGTCACGGGAATGAGCAGTTCTTC. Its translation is CASSQDLMRHGNEQFF.

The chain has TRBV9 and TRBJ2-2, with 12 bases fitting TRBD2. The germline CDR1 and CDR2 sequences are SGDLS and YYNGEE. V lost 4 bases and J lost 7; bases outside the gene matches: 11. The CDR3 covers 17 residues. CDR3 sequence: CASSPPGLAGTGGELFF. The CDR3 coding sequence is TGTGCCAGCAGCCCACCGGGACTAGCGGGCACCGGCGGGGAGCTGTTTTTT.

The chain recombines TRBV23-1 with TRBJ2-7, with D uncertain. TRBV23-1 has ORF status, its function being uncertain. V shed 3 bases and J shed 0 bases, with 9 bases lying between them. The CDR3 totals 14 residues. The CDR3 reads CASSHQASSYEQYF. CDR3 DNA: TGCGCCAGCAGTCACCAGGCATCCTCCTACGAGCAGTACTTC.

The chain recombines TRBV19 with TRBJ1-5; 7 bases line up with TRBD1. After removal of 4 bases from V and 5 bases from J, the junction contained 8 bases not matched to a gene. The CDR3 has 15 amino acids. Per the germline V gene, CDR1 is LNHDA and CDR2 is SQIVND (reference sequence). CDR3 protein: CASSRADRLDQPQHF. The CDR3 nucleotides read TGTGCCAGTAGTAGGGCGGACAGGCTGGATCAGCCCCAGCATTTT.

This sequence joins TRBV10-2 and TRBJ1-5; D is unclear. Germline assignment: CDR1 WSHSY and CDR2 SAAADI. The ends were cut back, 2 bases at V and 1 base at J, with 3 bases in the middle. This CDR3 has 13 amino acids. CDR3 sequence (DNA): TGCGCCAGCAGTGAGGGCAGCAATCAGCCCCAGCATTTT. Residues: CASSEGSNQPQHF.

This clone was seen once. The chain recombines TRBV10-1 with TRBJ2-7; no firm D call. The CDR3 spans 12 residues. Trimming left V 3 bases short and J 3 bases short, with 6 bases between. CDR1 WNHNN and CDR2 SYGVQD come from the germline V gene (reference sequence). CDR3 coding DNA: TGCGCCAGCAGTGAATCCAGCTACGAGCAGTACTTC. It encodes CASSESSYEQYF.

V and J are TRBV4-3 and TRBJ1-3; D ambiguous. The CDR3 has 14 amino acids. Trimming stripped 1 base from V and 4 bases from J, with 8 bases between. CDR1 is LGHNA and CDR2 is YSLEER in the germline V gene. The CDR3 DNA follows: TGCGCCAGCAGCCAAGTACAATTCGGAAACACCATATATTTT. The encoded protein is CASSQVQFGNTIYF.

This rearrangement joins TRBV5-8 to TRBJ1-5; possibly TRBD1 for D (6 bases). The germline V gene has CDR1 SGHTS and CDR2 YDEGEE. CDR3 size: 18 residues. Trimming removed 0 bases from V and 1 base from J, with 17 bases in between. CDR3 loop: CASSLALAGARSNQPQHF. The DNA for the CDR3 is TGTGCCAGCAGCTTGGCCCTAGCAGGGGCTAGGAGCAATCAGCCCCAGCATTTT.

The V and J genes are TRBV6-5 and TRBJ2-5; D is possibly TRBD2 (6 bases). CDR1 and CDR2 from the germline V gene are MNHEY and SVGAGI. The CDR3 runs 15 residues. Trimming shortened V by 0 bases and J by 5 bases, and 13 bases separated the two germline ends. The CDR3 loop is CASSYSSGVGETQYF. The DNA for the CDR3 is TGTGCCAGCAGTTACTCTTCGGGGGTGGGGGAGACCCAGTACTTC.

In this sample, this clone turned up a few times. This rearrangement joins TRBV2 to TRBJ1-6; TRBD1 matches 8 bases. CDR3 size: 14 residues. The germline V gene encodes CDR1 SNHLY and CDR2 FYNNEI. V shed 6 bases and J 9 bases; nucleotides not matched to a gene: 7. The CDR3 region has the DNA TGTGCCAGCAGCACCGGGACAGGAGGTTCACCCCTCCACTTT. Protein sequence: CASSTGTGGSPLHF.

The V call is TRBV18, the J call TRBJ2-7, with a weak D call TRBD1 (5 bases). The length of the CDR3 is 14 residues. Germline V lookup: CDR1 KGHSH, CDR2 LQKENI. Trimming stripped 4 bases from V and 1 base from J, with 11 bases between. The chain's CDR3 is CASSLKTVSYEQYF. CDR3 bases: TGTGCCAGCTCACTCAAGACAGTATCCTACGAGCAGTACTTC.

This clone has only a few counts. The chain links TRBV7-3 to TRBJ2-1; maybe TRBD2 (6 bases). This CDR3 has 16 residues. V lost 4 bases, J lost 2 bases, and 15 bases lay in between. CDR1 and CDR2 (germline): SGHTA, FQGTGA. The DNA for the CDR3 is TGTGCCAGCAGCTCGGGACTGACGGACCCCTACAATGAGCAGTTCTTC. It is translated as CASSSGLTDPYNEQFF.

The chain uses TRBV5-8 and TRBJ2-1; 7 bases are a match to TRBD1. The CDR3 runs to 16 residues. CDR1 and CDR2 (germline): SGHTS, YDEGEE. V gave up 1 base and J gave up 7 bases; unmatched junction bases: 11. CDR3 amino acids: CASSLSPATGYNEQFF. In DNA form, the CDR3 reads TGTGCCAGCAGCTTGTCCCCCGCGACAGGGTATAATGAGCAGTTCTTC. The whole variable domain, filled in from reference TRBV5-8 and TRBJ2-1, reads EAGVTQSPTHLIKTRGQQATLRCSPISGHTSVYWYQQALGLGLQFLLWYDEGEERNRGNFPPRFSGRQFPNYSSELNVNALELEDSALYLCASSLSPATGYNEQFFGPGTRLTVL.

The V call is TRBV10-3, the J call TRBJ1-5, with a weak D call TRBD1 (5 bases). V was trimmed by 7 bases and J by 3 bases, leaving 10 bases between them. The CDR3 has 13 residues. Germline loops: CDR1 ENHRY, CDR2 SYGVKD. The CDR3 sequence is CAIKDSSNQPQHF. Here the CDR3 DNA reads TGTGCCATCAAAGACAGTTCCAATCAGCCCCAGCATTTT.

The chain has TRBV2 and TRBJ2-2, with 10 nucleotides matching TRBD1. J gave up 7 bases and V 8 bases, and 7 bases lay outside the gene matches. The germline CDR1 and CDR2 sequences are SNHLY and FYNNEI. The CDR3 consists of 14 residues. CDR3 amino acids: CASGGQGRIGELFF. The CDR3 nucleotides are TGTGCCAGCGGGGGACAGGGGCGGATCGGGGAGCTGTTTTTT.

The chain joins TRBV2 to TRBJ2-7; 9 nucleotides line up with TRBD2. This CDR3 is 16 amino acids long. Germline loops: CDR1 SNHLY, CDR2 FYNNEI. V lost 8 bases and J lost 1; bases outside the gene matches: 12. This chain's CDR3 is CASGGPSGVGSYEQYF. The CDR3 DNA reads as TGTGCCAGCGGTGGTCCTAGCGGGGTTGGTTCCTACGAGCAGTACTTC.

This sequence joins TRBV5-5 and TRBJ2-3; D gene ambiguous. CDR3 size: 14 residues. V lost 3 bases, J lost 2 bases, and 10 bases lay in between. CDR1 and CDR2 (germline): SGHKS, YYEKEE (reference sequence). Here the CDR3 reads CASSSAFTTDTQYF. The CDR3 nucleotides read TGTGCCAGCAGCTCCGCGTTTACCACAGATACGCAGTATTTT.